This T cell receptor (beta chain) was recovered during a study of T cell responses to AZD1222 COVID-19 vaccine. Study-level findings and limits: Repertoire sampling happened only post peak T cell response. Recipients of AZD1222 seropositive at baseline numbered only six or seven.

Measured with immunoSEQ multiplex PCR; TCRdb has only the in-frame clones, and not every one. The sample yields 90,000 to 120,000 clones, about 85% seen once. This CDR3 comprises 14 residues. Between the trimmed V and J ends, which lost 5 bases and 0 bases, there was a span of 8 bases. Germline lookup yields CDR1 LNHDA and CDR2 SQIVND (reference sequence). It was second doses at about 4 or about 12 weeks that were pooled. To note about this clone: Its antigen is unknown.

The TCR was taken from an adult who received the AZD1222 COVID-19 vaccine. Sequencing was performed on peripheral blood, taken 28 days after the second AZD1222 dose. The chain uses TRBV19 and TRBJ1-5; D is unresolved. The CDR3 DNA is TGTGCCAGTAGTCTGCAGGATAGCAATCAGCCCCAGCATTTT. It codes for CASSLQDSNQPQHF.